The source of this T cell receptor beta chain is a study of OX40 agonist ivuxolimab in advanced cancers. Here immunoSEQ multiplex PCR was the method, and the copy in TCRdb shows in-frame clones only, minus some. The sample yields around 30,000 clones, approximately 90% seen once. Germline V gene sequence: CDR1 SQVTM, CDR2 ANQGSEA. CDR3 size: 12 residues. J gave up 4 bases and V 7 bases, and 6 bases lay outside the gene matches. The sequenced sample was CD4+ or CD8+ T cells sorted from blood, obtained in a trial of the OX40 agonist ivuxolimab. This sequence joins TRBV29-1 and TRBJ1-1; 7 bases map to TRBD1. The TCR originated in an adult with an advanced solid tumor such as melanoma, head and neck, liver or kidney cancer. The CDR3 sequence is CSARQGGTEAFF. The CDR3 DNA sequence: TGCAGCGCCCGACAGGGCGGCACTGAAGCTTTCTTT.